The 15 T cell receptor beta chains below come from one sample, sequenced in a study of T cells in Graves' hyperthyroidism and ophthalmopathy (dated by TCRdb to the late 2010s). The library was generated by multiplex PCR. Sequencing took place on an Illumina HiSeq 2000. TCR beta CDR3 regions were amplified from RNA transcripts. A first-round RT-PCR of the TCR CDR3 used the HTBI primer set with the Qiagen OneStep RT-PCR kit. The public reads were quality trimmed at Q25 with fastp and then assembled into clones with MiXCR by TCRdb, keeping productive beta chains. Rows merge per CDR3 protein into single entries with the most common DNA and genes. The sample profile shows 200,000 or so distinct CDR3 sequences; around 17% of them were found once. The ten largest clones capture roughly 49% of the sample. The sequencing sample was made of blood. These receptor sequences come from a woman between 50 and 59 years old with Graves' hyperthyroidism.

This clonotype was seen at least ten times. V gene TRBV7-9 combines with J gene TRBJ2-7; tentative D call: TRBD1 (6 bases). V was trimmed by 5 bases and J by 6 bases, leaving 14 bases between them. CDR1 is SEHNR, CDR2 FQNEAQ, per germline (reference sequence). The length of the CDR3 is 13 residues. The CDR3 reads CASSPQGQSEQYF. CDR3 sequence (DNA): TGTGCCAGCAGCCCTCAGGGGCAGAGCGAGCAGTACTTC.

The gene calls are TRBV7-9 and TRBJ1-1; D remains unclear. Germline CDR1 reads SEHNR; CDR2 reads FQNEAQ (reference sequence). V lost 1 base, J lost 11 bases, and 14 bases lay in between. The CDR3 length is 13 residues. The CDR3 DNA follows: TGTGCCAGCAGCTTAGGTCTGACGTCTGGGGCTTTCTTT. Translated, it gives CASSLGLTSGAFF.

Ten or more counts support this clonotype. The rearrangement uses TRBV6-1 and TRBJ1-5, with D perhaps TRBD1 (5 bases). With 2 bases removed from V and 3 bases from J, the gap between germline ends came to 11 bases. This CDR3 is built from 15 residues. Looked up from germline, CDR1 is MNHNS and CDR2 is SASEGT. DNA of the CDR3: TGTGCCAGCAGTGAAAGGGGTAGATACAATCAGCCCCAGCATTTT. Translation gives CASSERGRYNQPQHF.

V usage is TRBV20-1 and J usage is TRBJ2-7, with TRBD1 identical over 9 bases. The CDR3 runs 15 residues. Looked up from germline, CDR1 is DFQATT and CDR2 is SNEGSKA (reference sequence). With 2 bases clipped from V and 2 bases from J, the junction kept 7 bases outside the gene matches. This CDR3 is CSARRQGVKTYEQYF. As DNA, the CDR3 is TGCAGTGCTAGACGACAGGGGGTAAAAACCTACGAGCAGTACTTC.

This chain connects TRBV4-1 to TRBJ2-1, with 10 bases aligning to TRBD2. This CDR3 spans 16 amino acids. Germline V gene data show CDR1 as MGHRA and CDR2 as YSYEKL. The junction had 10 bases not matched to a gene; V was cut back by 0 bases and J by 11 bases. CDR3 in amino acids: CASSQDTVASGRQQFF. CDR3 nucleotides: TGCGCCAGCAGCCAAGATACTGTGGCTAGCGGGAGACAGCAGTTCTTC.

The sample holds many counts of this clonotype. V is TRBV28 and J is TRBJ2-7; TRBD1 or TRBD2 may be the D gene (5 bases each). Trimming left V 3 bases short and J 1 base short, with 19 bases between. This CDR3 region has 17 residues. Per the germline V gene, CDR1 is MDHEN and CDR2 is SYDVKM. CDR3 region: CASSFYLVGTASYEQYF. The DNA of the CDR3 is TGTGCCAGCAGTTTTTATCTGGTCGGGACGGCGTCCTACGAGCAGTACTTC. Filled out from reference TRBV28 and TRBJ2-7, the complete variable domain reads DVKVTQSSRYLVKRTGEKVFLECVQDMDHENMFWYRQDPGLGLRLIYFSYDVKMKEKGDIPEGYSVSREKKERFSLILESASTNQTSMYLCASSFYLVGTASYEQYFGPGTRLTVT.

The V and J genes are TRBV7-2 and TRBJ2-1; TRBD2 agrees at 10 bases. TRBJ2-7 matches the DNA end more closely, so the J call is doubtful. Germline V CDR1 and CDR2: SGHTA, FQGNSA. The CDR3 totals 14 residues. CDR3 coding DNA: TGTGCCAGCAGCCGGACTAGCGGTTACAATGAGCAGTACTTC. Its translation is CASSRTSGYNEQYF.

The chain employs TRBV18 and TRBJ2-6; D ambiguous. The CDR3 totals 15 residues. V shed 3 bases and J shed 0 bases, with 6 bases lying between them. Germline CDR1 is KGHSH and CDR2 is LQKENI. DNA of the CDR3: TGTGCCAGCTCACCGGACCTCTCTGGGGCCAACGTCCTGACTTTC. Translated: CASSPDLSGANVLTF.

As DNA, the CDR3 is TGTGCCAGCTCACCACTCGCGACAGGGGAGTTCGAGCAGTACTTC. This sequence encodes CASSPLATGEFEQYF. V and J are TRBV18 and TRBJ2-7; 8 positions agree with TRBD1. The CDR3 extends over 15 amino acids. The ends lost 1 base at V and 6 bases at J; junction bases unmatched: 8. Germline V gene lookup returns CDR1 KGHSH and CDR2 LQKENI.

The chain uses TRBV6-6 and TRBJ2-5; 7 positions match TRBD2. CDR3 size: 16 residues. CDR1 MNHNY and CDR2 SVGAGI come from the germline V gene (reference sequence). The V segment lost 2 bases and the J segment 3 bases; nucleotides outside the gene matches: 9. CDR3 sequence reads: CASSYAPPGREETQYF. The CDR3 region has the DNA TGTGCCAGCAGTTACGCCCCCCCAGGGAGGGAAGAGACCCAGTACTTC.

This clonotype was seen repeatedly, ten times or more. The chain uses TRBV11-3 and TRBJ2-7, with 9 positions matching TRBD1. Germline V gives CDR1 SGHNT, CDR2 YENEEA. V lost 5 bases, J lost 0 bases, and 5 bases stayed unmatched. The CDR3 has 15 residues. For the CDR3, the DNA is TGTGCCAGCAGCCCGGGACAGGGCTACTCCTACGAGCAGTACTTC. Amino acids: CASSPGQGYSYEQYF.

This clonotype was seen ten or more times. The chain couples TRBV29-1 to TRBJ2-5; D is ambiguous. Germline V CDR1 and CDR2: SQVTM, ANQGSEA. Trimming left V 1 base short and J 6 bases short, with 3 bases between. The CDR3 extends over 10 amino acids. CDR3 sequence: CSVEVQTQYF. Here the CDR3 DNA reads TGCAGCGTTGAAGTACAGACCCAGTACTTC.

This chain uses TRBV19 with TRBJ2-7; 13 bases line up with TRBD2. The CDR3 consists of 16 residues. V lost 4 bases and J lost 5; bases outside the gene matches: 8. In germline, CDR1 is LNHDA, CDR2 SQIVND (reference sequence). For the CDR3, the DNA is TGTGCCAGTAGTAAGGGGACTAGCGGGACTGGGCACGAGCAGTACTTC. It is translated as CASSKGTSGTGHEQYF.

This clonotype was detected many times. V and J are TRBV3-1 and TRBJ2-1, with D possibly being TRBD1 (5 bases). The germline V and J ends were trimmed by 5 bases and 2 bases, with 13 bases remaining between them. The CDR3 length is 15 residues. The germline V gene encodes CDR1 LGHDT and CDR2 YNNKEL (reference sequence). CDR3 coding DNA: TGTGCCAGCAGCAGAGAAGGGGTAGCCTACAATGAGCAGTTCTTC. Protein sequence: CASSREGVAYNEQFF.

Worth noting for this clonotype: A much larger clone differs from this one at a single base, so this may be a read error. V gene TRBV20-1 combines with J gene TRBJ1-2; D gene uncertain. CDR1 DFQATT and CDR2 SNEGSKA come from the germline V gene (reference sequence). Deletions cut 5 bases from V and 8 bases from J, with 12 bases between. This CDR3 contains 11 residues. For the CDR3, the DNA is TGCAGTGCTGCCCCCCCATGGGGCTACACCTTC. This codes for CSAAPPWGYTF.